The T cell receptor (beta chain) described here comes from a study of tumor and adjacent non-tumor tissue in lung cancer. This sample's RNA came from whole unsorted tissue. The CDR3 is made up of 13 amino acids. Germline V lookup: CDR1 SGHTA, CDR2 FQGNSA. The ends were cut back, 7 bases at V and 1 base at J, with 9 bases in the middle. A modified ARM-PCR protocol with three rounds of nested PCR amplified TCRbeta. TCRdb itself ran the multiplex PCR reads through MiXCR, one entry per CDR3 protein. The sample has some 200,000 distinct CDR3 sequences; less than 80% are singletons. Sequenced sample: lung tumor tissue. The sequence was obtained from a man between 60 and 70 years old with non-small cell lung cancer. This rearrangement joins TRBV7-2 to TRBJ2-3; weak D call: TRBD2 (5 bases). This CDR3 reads CASIWGGTDTQYF. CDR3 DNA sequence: TGTGCCAGCATCTGGGGAGGCACAGATACGCAGTATTTT.